Listed here are 11 T cell receptor beta chains from one sample, sequenced in a study of T cell changes during pregnancy in multiple sclerosis. TCRdb's copy holds only in-frame clones and misses some; the assay was immunoSEQ multiplex PCR. This sample has around 88,000 clones, with 92% found just once. The sample consisted of peripheral blood, taken after pregnancy. Receptors were obtained from a female donor in good health, enrolled as a control in a pregnancy study.

The sample holds one count of this clone. The chain carries TRBV7-9 and TRBJ2-5; D possibly corresponds to TRBD2 (7 bases). The germline V gene encodes CDR1 SEHNR and CDR2 FQNEAQ (reference sequence). The CDR3 is made up of 14 amino acids. The V end was cut by 5 bases, the J end by 5 bases, with 15 bases between. The chain's CDR3 is CASSLGLGGETQYF. The CDR3 region has the DNA TGTGCCAGCAGCCTTGGACTAGGGGGGGAGACCCAGTACTTC.

The chain uses TRBV4-1 and TRBJ2-2; 10 bases align to TRBD2. Germline CDR1 MGHRA, CDR2 YSYEKL. The V segment lost 4 bases and the J segment 5 bases; nucleotides outside the gene matches: 10. The CDR3 totals 17 residues. CDR3 amino acids: CASSLGLAGVTTGELFF. The DNA for the CDR3 is TGCGCCAGCAGCCTCGGTCTAGCGGGAGTTACGACCGGGGAGCTGTTTTTT.

V is TRBV29-1 and J is TRBJ2-3, with TRBD2 as a possible D gene (6 bases). The ends were cut back, 6 bases at V and 6 bases at J, with 7 bases in the middle. The CDR3 runs 10 residues. Germline V CDR1 and CDR2: SQVTM, ANQGSEA. In nucleotides, the CDR3 is TGCAGCGTAGGGAGGGATACGCAGTATTTT. Its translation: CSVGRDTQYF.

The gene calls are TRBV5-8 and TRBJ1-1; 7 bases fit TRBD1. The V gene end was trimmed by 0 bases and the J gene end by 4 bases; junction bases not matched to a gene: 6. Germline V gene sequence: CDR1 SGHTS, CDR2 YDEGEE. The CDR3 is 15 residues long. This CDR3 reads CASSLVRQGVTEAFF. The CDR3 nucleotides read TGTGCCAGCAGCTTGGTACGGCAGGGGGTCACTGAAGCTTTCTTT.

The chain has TRBV7-9 and TRBJ2-5, with 9 bases lining up with TRBD1. Germline CDR1 reads SEHNR; CDR2 reads FQNEAQ (reference sequence). CDR3 length: 15 residues. The V and J ends lost 5 bases and 3 bases, in that order; junction bases with no gene match: 7. The CDR3 here is CASSHSTGGEETQYF. CDR3 nucleotide sequence: TGTGCCAGCAGCCACTCGACAGGGGGAGAAGAGACCCAGTACTTC.

The CDR3 nucleotides read TGTGCCAGCAGCCGGACAGGGACCTTCGGGGAGCAGTACTTC. As protein: CASSRTGTFGEQYF. The chain couples TRBV7-2 to TRBJ2-7, with 8 bases fitting TRBD1. CDR1 is SGHTA, CDR2 FQGNSA, per germline. The CDR3 is 14 amino acids. Trimming removed 5 bases from V and 7 bases from J; junction bases left unmatched: 10.

V and J are TRBV13 and TRBJ2-1; 11 positions agree with TRBD1. The CDR3 length is 16 residues. Germline lookup yields CDR1 PRHDT and CDR2 FYEKMQ (reference sequence). Losses at the gene ends were 5 bases for V and 5 bases for J; bases not matched to a gene: 8. The DNA for the CDR3 is TGTGCCAGCAGCGACCAACCGGGACAGGGGGACAATGAGCAGTTCTTC. Translating it yields CASSDQPGQGDNEQFF.

The chain combines TRBV28 with TRBJ1-5, with D possibly TRBD1 on 6 matching bases. The CDR3 is made up of 15 amino acids. Germline lookup yields CDR1 MDHEN and CDR2 SYDVKM. V was clipped by 3 bases and J by 3 bases, with 12 bases between them. CDR3 sequence: CASSFRGPINQPQHF. The CDR3 nucleotides read TGTGCCAGCAGTTTCAGGGGCCCGATCAATCAGCCCCAGCATTTT.

V usage is TRBV30 and J usage is TRBJ1-2; D call uncertain. Germline V gene lookup returns CDR1 GTSNPN and CDR2 SVGIG (reference sequence). The length of the CDR3 is 13 residues. Trimming removed 0 bases from V and 6 bases from J, with 11 bases in between. The CDR3 nucleotides are TGTGCCTGGAGTGTCGCCAGGATCCATGGCTACACCTTC. Encoded protein: CAWSVARIHGYTF.

CDR3 nucleotide sequence: TGTGCCAGCAGCTTGGAGAATGCTCTAGCGGGAGGGCCCCATGAGCAGTTCTTC. As protein: CASSLENALAGGPHEQFF. The gene calls are TRBV5-4 and TRBJ2-1; the match to TRBD2 covers 12 bases. The CDR3 spans 18 residues. Per germline, CDR1 SGHNT and CDR2 YYREEE (reference sequence). V lost 0 bases to trimming and J lost 8 bases; unmatched junction nucleotides: 12.

This chain links TRBV11-3 with TRBJ2-1; perhaps TRBD2 as D (5 bases). Trimming shortened V by 1 base and J by 0 bases, and 10 bases separated the two germline ends. The CDR3 has 16 amino acids. CDR1 is SGHNT, CDR2 YENEEA, per germline. CDR3 protein: CASSLVVGSSYNEQFF. The CDR3 DNA reads as TGTGCCAGCAGCTTAGTAGTAGGGAGCTCCTACAATGAGCAGTTCTTC.